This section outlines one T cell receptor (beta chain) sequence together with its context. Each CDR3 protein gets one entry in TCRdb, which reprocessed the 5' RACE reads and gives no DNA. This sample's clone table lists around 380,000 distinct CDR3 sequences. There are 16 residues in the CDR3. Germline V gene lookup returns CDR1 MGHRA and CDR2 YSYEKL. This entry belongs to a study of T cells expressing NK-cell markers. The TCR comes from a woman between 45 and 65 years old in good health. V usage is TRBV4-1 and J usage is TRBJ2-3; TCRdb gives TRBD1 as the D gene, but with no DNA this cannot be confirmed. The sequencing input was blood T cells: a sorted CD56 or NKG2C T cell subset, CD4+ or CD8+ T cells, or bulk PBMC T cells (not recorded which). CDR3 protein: CASSQRPAGTGGTQYF.